These 13 T cell receptor beta chains share one sample of origin, sequenced in a study of shared clonotypes between healthy human individuals. Using immunoSEQ multiplex PCR, the repertoire was profiled, and TCRdb retains in-frame clones only, with some absent. Here the sample spans around 2,100,000 clones, 85% to 95% being singletons. Positively selected for CCR7, the CD45RO-negative cells used as naive CD8 cells excluded terminally differentiated effector memory CD45RA+ cells. Sequenced material: naive CD8+ T cells sorted from blood. The receptor set was obtained from a man between 18 and 29 years old in good health.

The sample holds one count of this clone. Other DNA sequences in this specimen translate into the identical CDR3. This rearrangement joins TRBV28 to TRBJ2-7; D might be TRBD2 (7 bases). CDR1 MDHEN and CDR2 SYDVKM come from the germline V gene. This CDR3 comprises 14 residues. The V end lost 7 bases, the J end lost 3 bases, and 16 bases lay between the germline ends. The CDR3 coding sequence is TGTGCCAGCACCCTGGGAGGGGGAGGCTACGAGCAGTACTTC. It codes for CASTLGGGGYEQYF.

This chain joins TRBV2 and TRBJ1-1, with D possibly being TRBD1 (6 bases). This CDR3 has 13 amino acids. Deletions cut 7 bases from V and 6 bases from J, with 15 bases between. Germline V gives CDR1 SNHLY, CDR2 FYNNEI. The CDR3 spells CASKGGGRPEAFF. CDR3 DNA sequence: TGTGCCAGCAAAGGAGGGGGGAGACCTGAAGCTTTCTTT.

V is TRBV6-5 and J is TRBJ1-2, with D hard to call. Germline V lookup: CDR1 MNHEY, CDR2 SVGAGI. This CDR3 region has 11 residues. V lost 11 bases and J lost 4, with 11 bases in between. CDR3 region: CAVDGIYGYTF. Here the CDR3 DNA reads TGTGCCGTTGACGGGATCTATGGCTACACCTTC.

The rearrangement joins TRBV27 to TRBJ2-7, with D perhaps TRBD1 (5 bases). V was clipped by 5 bases and J by 0 bases, with 17 bases between them. Germline assignment: CDR1 MNHEY and CDR2 SMNVEV (reference sequence). The CDR3 has 16 amino acids. CDR3 nucleotides: TGTGCCAGCAGTCCCAACCTGGGGCAGTTCTCCTACGAGCAGTACTTC. This translates into CASSPNLGQFSYEQYF.

The chain joins TRBV6-5 to TRBJ2-7, with a tentative D call TRBD2 (6 bases). This CDR3 has 14 amino acids. V was pared by 5 bases and J by 3 bases, with 14 bases between. Germline CDR1 and CDR2: MNHEY and SVGAGI. This CDR3 reads CASSPGGEGYEQYF. The DNA of the CDR3 is TGTGCCAGCAGTCCAGGAGGGGAAGGCTACGAGCAGTACTTC.

J is TRBJ1-2 and V is TRBV19; D gene unclear. The CDR3 loop spans 14 amino acids. V lost 6 bases and J lost 6, with 17 bases in between. Looked up from germline, CDR1 is LNHDA and CDR2 is SQIVND (reference sequence). Here the CDR3 reads CASRGAGILDGYTF. DNA for the CDR3: TGTGCCAGTAGAGGAGCGGGAATTCTGGATGGCTACACCTTC. Full variable domain (outside the CDR3, taken from reference TRBV19 and TRBJ1-2): DGGITQSPKYLFRKEGQNVTLSCEQNLNHDAMYWYRQDPGQGLRLIYYSQIVNDFQKGDIAEGYSVSREKKESFPLTVTSAQKNPTAFYLCASRGAGILDGYTFGSGTRLTVV.

V usage is TRBV29-1 and J usage is TRBJ2-2; 8 bases agree with TRBD1. This CDR3 region has 13 residues. With 6 bases clipped from V and 4 bases from J, the junction kept 4 bases outside the gene matches. The germline V gene has CDR1 SQVTM and CDR2 ANQGSEA. CDR3 region: CSVRTGRTGELFF. The CDR3, as DNA: TGCAGCGTGAGGACAGGGCGCACCGGGGAGCTGTTTTTT.

The chain is built from TRBV7-9 and TRBJ2-3, with no clear D. This CDR3 is 13 amino acids long. The V gene's germline CDR1 is SEHNR and CDR2 FQNEAQ (reference sequence). V was trimmed by 4 bases and J by 3 bases, leaving 8 bases between them. CDR3 nucleotide sequence: TGTGCCAGCAGCTGGGTGGATACAGATACGCAGTATTTT. Its translation: CASSWVDTDTQYF.

Details on this clone: Other DNA sequences within the sample encode an identical CDR3. The chain couples TRBV7-9 to TRBJ2-7; TRBD2 agrees at 11 bases. The CDR3 runs to 15 residues. V shed 5 bases, J shed 3 bases, and the junction held 6 bases outside the gene matches. The germline V gene encodes CDR1 SEHNR and CDR2 FQNEAQ (reference sequence). CDR3 in amino acids: CASSPPGTSGYEQYF. The CDR3 region has the DNA TGTGCCAGCAGCCCACCCGGGACTAGCGGCTACGAGCAGTACTTC.

The chain joins TRBV11-3 to TRBJ2-7, with TRBD1 as a possible D gene (7 bases). V was trimmed by 3 bases and J by 7 bases, leaving 22 bases between them. The CDR3 loop spans 16 amino acids. Germline assignment: CDR1 SGHNT and CDR2 YENEEA. The CDR3 loop reads CASSFRTGAGGREQYF. The CDR3 bases are TGTGCCAGCAGCTTTCGGACAGGAGCAGGGGGGAGGGAGCAGTACTTC.

This chain joins TRBV5-1 and TRBJ2-7, with no clear D. The CDR3 has 18 residues. CDR1 and CDR2 (germline): SGHRS, YFSETQ. Trimming stripped 0 bases from V and 1 base from J, with 20 bases between. The CDR3 bases are TGCGCCAGCAGCTTGGGGGCCCAATGGGGTATAGGGTCCTACGAGCAGTACTTC. Translation gives CASSLGAQWGIGSYEQYF.

V gene TRBV11-2 combines with J gene TRBJ1-6, with D tentatively TRBD1 (6 bases). Germline CDR1 reads SGHAT; CDR2 reads FQNNGV. V lost 0 bases to trimming and J lost 14 bases, with 8 bases between them. CDR3 length: 12 residues. CDR3 in amino acids: CASSLEGATLHF. CDR3 coding DNA: TGTGCCAGCAGCTTAGAGGGGGCGACCCTCCACTTT.

The gene calls are TRBV4-1 and TRBJ2-1; 9 bases line up with TRBD1. V dropped 4 bases and J dropped 0; count of bases not matched to a gene: 4. CDR3 size: 16 residues. Germline CDR1 is MGHRA and CDR2 is YSYEKL. CDR3 amino acids: CASSLLDRGSYNEQFF. CDR3 nucleotide sequence: TGCGCCAGCAGCCTTCTGGACAGGGGCTCCTACAATGAGCAGTTCTTC.